Shown below are 16 T cell receptor beta chains from a single sample sequenced in a study of blood T cell repertoires in COVID-19. Using immunoSEQ multiplex PCR, the repertoire was profiled, and TCRdb retains in-frame clones only, with some absent. The sample lists 75,000 to 100,000 clones, around nine tenths occurring once. The sequenced sample consisted of peripheral blood. All receptors derive from a human donor in a cohort sampled during active COVID-19.

This clone was counted a few times. V gene TRBV9 combines with J gene TRBJ1-2, with D maybe TRBD1 (5 bases). CDR1 is SGDLS and CDR2 is YYNGEE in the germline V gene. The CDR3 is 16 residues long. Trimming removed 4 bases from V and 8 bases from J, with 24 bases in between. CDR3 nucleotides: TGTGCCAGCAGCCCGAATCTCTACGTAGCGGGGGACGGCTACACCTTC. It encodes CASSPNLYVAGDGYTF.

The rearrangement links TRBV7-8 to TRBJ2-3; 12 nucleotides agree with TRBD2. CDR3 size: 16 residues. Germline V gene lookup returns CDR1 SGHVS and CDR2 FQNEAQ. Trimming removed 5 bases from V and 2 bases from J; junction bases left unmatched: 5. The CDR3 reads CASSPRLAGDTDTQYF. DNA for the CDR3: TGTGCCAGCAGCCCTCGACTAGCGGGAGACACAGATACGCAGTATTTT.

Worth noting for this clone: This same CDR3 is encoded by further DNA sequences in the sample. This rearrangement joins TRBV3-1 (or the pseudogene TRBV3-2) to TRBJ1-6; the D gene is possibly TRBD1 (5 bases). Trimming shortened V by 1 base and J by 9 bases, and 13 bases separated the two germline ends. The CDR3 covers 15 residues. Germline CDR1 reads LGHDT; CDR2 reads YNNKEL (reference sequence). The CDR3 is CASSQGQWGGSPLHF. As DNA, the CDR3 is TGTGCCAGCAGCCAAGGACAGTGGGGCGGTTCACCCCTCCACTTT.

This clone was found once. CDR3 loop: CASRGQTAGGTEAFF. CDR3 coding DNA: TGTGCCAGCAGGGGACAGACGGCGGGGGGTACTGAAGCTTTCTTT. J is TRBJ1-1 and V is TRBV6-4, with 7 nucleotides matching TRBD1. The germline V gene encodes CDR1 MRHNA and CDR2 SNTAGT. The CDR3 is 15 residues long. Losses at the gene ends were 6 bases for V and 5 bases for J; bases not matched to a gene: 12.

The chain is built from TRBV5-4 and TRBJ1-1, with 7 positions matching TRBD1. The CDR3 covers 15 residues. From germline, CDR1 is SGHNT and CDR2 YYREEE (reference sequence). The J segment lost 6 bases and the V segment lost 0 bases, leaving 8 bases of the junction unmatched. The CDR3 reads CASSLASHQGAEAFF. Here the CDR3 DNA reads TGTGCCAGCAGCTTGGCGAGTCACCAGGGGGCTGAAGCTTTCTTT.

CDR3 bases: TGTGCCAGTACCGAGTGGGGGGGAAATGAGCAGTTCTTC. Its translation is CASTEWGGNEQFF. The chain is built from TRBV12-3 or TRBV12-4 and TRBJ2-1; 7 positions match TRBD2. There are 13 residues in the CDR3. V shed 9 bases, J shed 7 bases, and the junction held 9 bases outside the gene matches.

A single count supports this clone. This rearrangement joins TRBV19 to TRBJ1-2; 9 positions agree with TRBD1. The germline V gene has CDR1 LNHDA and CDR2 SQIVND (reference sequence). The V segment lost 7 bases and the J segment 3 bases; nucleotides outside the gene matches: 6. The CDR3 has 14 amino acids. The CDR3 coding sequence is TGTGCCAGTAAGGACAGGGGTTCTTACTATGGCTACACCTTC. Protein product: CASKDRGSYYGYTF.

The gene calls are TRBV28 and TRBJ2-3; D possibly corresponds to TRBD2 (6 bases). Trimming took 5 bases from V and 5 from J, leaving 17 bases between them. The CDR3 is 15 amino acids. The germline gives CDR1 MDHEN, CDR2 SYDVKM. The CDR3 loop reads CASSQTSFAVDTQYF. CDR3 bases: TGTGCCAGCAGTCAGACTAGTTTCGCCGTAGATACGCAGTATTTT.

J is TRBJ2-1 and V is TRBV7-2; D not resolved. Germline-derived CDR1 and CDR2 are SGHTA and FQGNSA. The CDR3 runs to 13 residues. Trimming stripped 3 bases from V and 7 bases from J, with 10 bases between. The CDR3 reads CASSFGVRNEQFF. CDR3 DNA: TGTGCCAGCAGCTTTGGTGTCAGGAATGAGCAGTTCTTC.

The V and J genes are TRBV6-5 and TRBJ2-2, with TRBD2 matching over 7 bases. The germline V gene encodes CDR1 MNHEY and CDR2 SVGAGI. CDR3 length equals 16 residues. Trimming took 0 bases from V and 6 from J; bases not matched to a gene: 7. CDR3 nucleotides: TGTGCCAGCAGTTACTCGATCGGGGGGAAAGCCGGGGAGCTGTTTTTT. Amino acid sequence: CASSYSIGGKAGELFF.

The genes are TRBV7-2 and TRBJ2-7, with 7 bases aligning to TRBD2. This CDR3 is built from 17 residues. J lost 6 bases, V lost 2 bases, and 16 bases had no gene match. The germline V gene encodes CDR1 SGHTA and CDR2 FQGNSA. For the CDR3, the DNA is TGTGCCAGCAGCTTACCTCTAAAAGGGAGGGCGAGTGCCGAGCAGTACTTC. Translation gives CASSLPLKGRASAEQYF.

The CDR3 coding sequence is TGTGCCAGCAGCCGGGGGCTATCCTCCTACAATGAGCAGTTCTTC. Translating gives CASSRGLSSYNEQFF. The chain joins TRBV7-8 to TRBJ2-1; TRBD1 or TRBD2 may be the D gene (6 bases each). This CDR3 comprises 15 residues. V was shortened by 5 bases and J by 0 bases, with 11 bases between the two germline ends. Germline assignment: CDR1 SGHVS and CDR2 FQNEAQ.

V gene TRBV19 combines with J gene TRBJ1-2; D unclear. V was cut by 7 bases and J by 6 bases, with 12 bases left in between. The length of the CDR3 is 12 residues. The germline V gene encodes CDR1 LNHDA and CDR2 SQIVND (reference sequence). The CDR3 DNA reads TGTGCCAGTACCGGGAGCGAGCATGGCTACACCTTC. Translating it yields CASTGSEHGYTF.

The chain is built from TRBV18 and TRBJ2-1; 8 nucleotides match TRBD2. Looked up from germline, CDR1 is KGHSH and CDR2 is LQKENI. Unmatched junction bases numbered 8, after V lost 4 bases and J lost 9 bases. The CDR3 loop spans 14 amino acids. In DNA, the CDR3 is TGTGCCAGCTCACAACTAGCGGAGTATCCTGAGCAGTTCTTC. It yields the protein CASSQLAEYPEQFF.

This chain joins TRBV5-1 and TRBJ2-3; 8 nucleotides agree with TRBD1. With 4 bases clipped from V and 9 bases from J, the junction kept 4 bases outside the gene matches. The V gene's germline CDR1 is SGHRS and CDR2 YFSETQ. The CDR3 is 12 amino acids. The chain's CDR3 is CASSPDRGTQYF. The CDR3 DNA is TGCGCCAGCAGCCCCGACAGGGGAACGCAGTATTTT.

V gene TRBV7-2 combines with J gene TRBJ1-2, with D possibly matching TRBD1 (6 bases). V lost 2 bases, J lost 4 bases, and 11 bases lay in between. Looked up from germline, CDR1 is SGHTA and CDR2 is FQGNSA. The CDR3 consists of 14 residues. CDR3 nucleotides: TGTGCCAGCAGCTTATCCGGGACACTCTATGGCTACACCTTC. This sequence encodes CASSLSGTLYGYTF. Full variable domain (remainder filled in from reference TRBV7-2 and TRBJ1-2): GAGVSQSPSNKVTEKGKDVELRCDPISGHTALYWYRQSLGQGLEFLIYFQGNSAPDKSGLPSDRFSAERTGGSVSTLTIQRTQQEDSAVYLCASSLSGTLYGYTFGSGTRLTVV.